The T cell receptor (beta chain) described here comes from a study of blood T cells in healthy people across ages. The CDR3 spans 14 residues. Germline CDR1 and CDR2: SEHNR and FQNEAQ (reference sequence). Trimming removed 2 bases from V and 8 bases from J; junction bases left unmatched: 6. Total RNA, at least 6 micrograms per sample, was extracted from PBMCs. Primers used in a second PCR of about 6 to 11 cycles were a sample-barcoded 5' primer and a J-beta primer mix. Each CDR3 protein gets one entry after TCRdb re-called the 5' RACE reads with MiXCR. The sample contains over a million distinct CDR3 sequences, approximately 43% of which appear only once.

This TCR was sampled from a woman under 30 in good health. V and J are TRBV7-9 and TRBJ1-2, with 9 bases identical to TRBD1. Material: blood. The CDR3 spells CASSLTGTGPGYTF. The CDR3 DNA follows: TGTGCCAGCAGCTTAACCGGGACAGGGCCCGGCTACACCTTC. The full variable domain, with the rest looked up from reference TRBV7-9 and TRBJ1-2, is DTGVSQNPRHKITKRGQNVTFRCDPISEHNRLYWYRQTLGQGPEFLTYFQNEAQLEKSRLLSDRFSAERPKGSFSTLEIQRTEQGDSAMYLCASSLTGTGPGYTFGSGTRLTVV.